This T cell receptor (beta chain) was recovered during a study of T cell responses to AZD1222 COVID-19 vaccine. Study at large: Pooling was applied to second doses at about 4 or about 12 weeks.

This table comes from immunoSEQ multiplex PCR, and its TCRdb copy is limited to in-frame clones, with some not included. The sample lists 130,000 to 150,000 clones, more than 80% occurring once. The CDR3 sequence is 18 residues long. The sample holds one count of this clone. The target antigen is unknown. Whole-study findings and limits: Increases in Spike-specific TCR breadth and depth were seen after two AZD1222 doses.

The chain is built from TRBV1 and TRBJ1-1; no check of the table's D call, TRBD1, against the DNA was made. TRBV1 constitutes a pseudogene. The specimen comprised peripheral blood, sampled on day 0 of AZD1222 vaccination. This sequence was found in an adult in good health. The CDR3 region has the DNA TGCACCAGCAGCCCTCCCCAAACAGGGGTTAAGCTGAACACTGAAGCTTTCTTT. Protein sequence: CTSSPPQTGVKLNTEAFF.